These T cell receptor beta chains were read from a single sample in a study of cytotoxic CD8 clonotypes in ibrutinib-treated CLL. Some clones are missing from TCRdb's copy, which holds only in-frame ones; the method was immunoSEQ multiplex PCR. The data contain around 200,000 clones, roughly 79% of them singletons. This specimen was PBMCs, taken after 12 months of ibrutinib treatment. The receptor set was obtained from a human donor with chronic lymphocytic leukemia. The CDR3 runs from the conserved cysteine through the conserved F or W. A D gene is named only where the DNA matches it firmly. Clone size is given for some rows only: seen once, a few or many times, or a class if the clone is expanded.

clone size	V gene	J gene	D gene	CDR3 protein	CDR3 DNA
.	TRBV6-4	TRBJ2-3	.	CASSDYPLDTQYF	TGTGCCAGCAGTGACTATCCCCTCGATACGCAGTATTTT
.	TRBV28	TRBJ1-2	.	CASRFADRANYGYTF	TGTGCCAGCCGCTTTGCTGATCGTGCTAACTATGGCTACACCTTC
.	TRBV27	TRBJ2-7	.	CASSLHTSSYEQYF	TGTGCCAGCAGTTTGCACACCAGCTCCTACGAGCAGTACTTC
.	TRBV6-1	TRBJ2-3	.	CASSEARRRVGTDTQYF	TGTGCCAGCAGTGAAGCCCGCCGGAGGGTAGGGACAGATACGCAGTATTTT
once	TRBV6-1	TRBJ1-5	.	CASSVLEIQPQHF	TGTGCCAGCAGTGTTTTGGAAATTCAGCCCCAGCATTTT
.	TRBV5-8	TRBJ1-2	.	CASTLPQAGRGYTF	TGTGCCAGCACCCTCCCACAGGCCGGCCGGGGCTACACCTTC
.	TRBV2	TRBJ1-2	.	CASSELYNYGYTF	TGTGCCAGCAGTGAATTATATAACTATGGCTACACCTTC
.	TRBV28	TRBJ1-2	.	CASSTMGGYTF	TGTGCCAGCAGCACCATGGGGGGCTACACCTTC
.	TRBV7-9	TRBJ1-2	.	CASSLVEGGYTF	TGTGCCAGCAGCTTAGTAGAGGGGGGCTACACCTTC
.	TRBV28	TRBJ2-2	.	CASRGLAGELFF	TGTGCCAGCAGGGGTCTGGCCGGGGAGCTGTTTTTT
many	TRBV25-1	TRBJ2-1	.	CASTTLREEHNEQFF	TGTGCCAGCACCACCCTAAGGGAGGAACACAATGAGCAGTTCTTC
.	TRBV2	TRBJ1-4	.	CASSERGQGFEKLFF	TGTGCCAGCAGTGAAAGAGGTCAGGGGTTTGAAAAACTGTTTTTT
.	TRBV5-1	TRBJ2-2	TRBD2	CASSLAGGGTGELFF	TGCGCCAGCAGCCTAGCGGGAGGCGGAACCGGGGAGCTGTTTTTT